The entry below gives a single TCR beta chain sequence along with its context. Its specificity is not known. The data stem from a study of T cells after yellow fever vaccination. CDR1 SGHKS and CDR2 YYEKEE come from the germline V gene (reference sequence). This CDR3 comprises 16 residues. Trimming removed 0 bases at V and 3 bases at J, with 13 bases between. Study results and limitations: Peaking faster, on day 5 versus 15, the secondary response was nonetheless weaker. Boosting was followed by the reappearance of most primary-vaccination clones (around 95% CD4, roughly 90% CD8).

TCRdb fed the 5' RACE reads into MiXCR, producing one record per CDR3 protein. The sample contains approximately 510,000 distinct CDR3 sequences, 21% of which appear only once. The sample consisted of PBMCs, taken less than 25 days after the first yellow fever vaccination. The TCR was taken from a man aged 18 to 29 who received the YFV17D yellow fever vaccine. This rearrangement joins TRBV5-5 to TRBJ2-1; perhaps D is TRBD1 or TRBD2 (6 bases each). DNA of the CDR3: TGTGCCAGCAGCTTGGTTGGGGGCGGGGTCTACAATGAGCAGTTCTTC. Translated, it gives CASSLVGGGVYNEQFF.